This T cell receptor (beta chain) was sequenced during a study of cytomegalovirus exposure and HLA in healthy donors. While unrecorded immune exposures were likely, the donors were nominally healthy when sampled. Regarding the study as a whole: The majority of CMV-associated TCR beta chains were reported as apparently HLA-restricted in a later analysis. Fewer N-insertions than the approximately 700-donor mean were reportedly shown by an Asian-associated ancestry cluster in a later analysis. A missense variant in DCLRE1C was later tied to TCR beta V- and J-gene trimming.

A single count supports this clone. Its antigen is not identified. The germline CDR1 and CDR2 sequences are SGHTA and FQGNSA. After removal of 4 bases from V and 0 bases from J, the junction contained 11 bases not matched to a gene. CDR3 length equals 19 residues. The PCR was carried out with 60 Vbeta primers and 13 Jbeta primers. Using immunoSEQ multiplex PCR, the repertoire was profiled, and TCRdb retains in-frame clones only, with some absent. In the table there are 150,000 to 200,000 clones, about 86% of which are singletons. The receptor was derived from a woman younger than 35 in good health and CMV-seronegative. The gene calls are TRBV7-2 and TRBJ1-4; 10 nucleotides agree with TRBD1. The sequencing input was PBMCs. The CDR3 spells CASSSAGTGALATNEKLFF. The CDR3 nucleotides are TGTGCCAGCAGCTCTGCCGGGACAGGGGCTCTTGCAACTAATGAAAAACTGTTTTTT.